This TCR beta chain is drawn from a study of blood T cells in healthy people across ages. About the research overall: Per every two T cells, about one barcoded beta molecule was captured by template switching.

Drawn from each donor were ten milliliters of peripheral blood. This CDR3 is built from 15 residues. Trimming pared 0 bases from V and 5 bases from J, leaving 12 bases between. In germline, CDR1 is ENHRY, CDR2 SYGVKD. As concerns this clonotype: Its antigen is as yet unknown.

Next came a second PCR, run for about 6 to 11 cycles, which used a sample-barcoded 5' primer along with a J-beta primer mix. TCRdb called the 5' RACE reads again in MiXCR, with one record for every CDR3 protein. The table has more than 1.4 million distinct CDR3 sequences, roughly 40% seen once; the top ten hold roughly 7.7%. Study results and caveats: Expanded clonotype shifts may have been confounded, as the donors had an unknown CMV status.

The chain has TRBV10-3 and TRBJ2-3; no reliable D call. The clonotype originates from a young woman in good health. Sequencing was performed on blood. In nucleotides, the CDR3 is TGTGCCATCAGTGAGTCTACGCTGGGCGGAGATACGCAGTATTTT. Its translation is CAISESTLGGDTQYF.